This TCR beta chain was profiled in a study of T cell repertoires in cytomegalovirus infection. As for the study in general: Public TCR beta signatures indicated both CMV infection and matching HLA type.

Germline CDR1 and CDR2: MGHRA and YSYEKL. CDR3 length: 16 residues. Trimming cost V 4 bases and J 4 bases; bases outside gene matches: 8. Overall study results and limits: Ex vivo responses were dominated by HLA-C-restricted CMV-specific TCR beta clonotypes. The study identified carriers of CMV plus the relevant HLA from cumulative public TCR beta family frequency.

TCRdb itself ran the reads through MiXCR, one entry per CDR3 protein. The sample has roughly 720,000 distinct CDR3 sequences; about 40% are singletons. There are a few counts of this clonotype. Its antigen is unknown. The chain carries TRBV4-1 and TRBJ2-2; 8 nucleotides agree with TRBD2. This receptor was taken from a human donor in good health (CMV status not recorded). Some clones in this sample may be carry-over from other donors' samples. Source material: PBMCs. This CDR3 reads CASSLGGEFFTGELFF. In DNA form, the CDR3 reads TGCGCCAGCAGCCTCGGGGGGGAGTTCTTCACCGGGGAGCTGTTTTTT.